This entry lists 11 T cell receptor beta chains sequenced from one sample in a study of blood T cells in healthy people across ages. Using a J-beta primer mix together with a sample-barcoded 5' primer, a second PCR was run for roughly 7 to 11 cycles. Each CDR3 protein is one row after TCRdb ran MiXCR on the 5' RACE reads. This table has 1.5 million or so distinct CDR3 sequences, approximately 38% appearing once. Material for sequencing was blood. Receptor source: a woman aged 18-35 years in good health.

The chain has TRBV2 and TRBJ2-3, with D maybe TRBD1 (6 bases). Trimming took 6 bases from V and 3 from J, leaving 13 bases between them. This CDR3 is 14 amino acids long. CDR1 SNHLY and CDR2 FYNNEI come from the germline V gene. In DNA form, the CDR3 reads TGTGCCAGCAGACCCCGGCAGGGGACAGATACGCAGTATTTT. It codes for CASRPRQGTDTQYF.

CDR3 loop: CASSPNRDRGPGELFF. CDR3 nucleotides: TGTGCCAGCAGCCCCAACCGGGACAGGGGGCCCGGGGAGCTGTTTTTT. The chain recombines TRBV6-6 with TRBJ2-2; 12 bases fit TRBD1. The trim removed 6 bases at V and 6 bases at J, leaving 8 bases unmatched. Germline CDR1 and CDR2: MNHNY and SVGAGI (reference sequence). This CDR3 comprises 16 residues.

The V gene is TRBV7-3, the J gene TRBJ2-1; D not certain. The CDR3 runs to 15 residues. CDR1 SGHTA and CDR2 FQGTGA come from the germline V gene. Trimming removed 2 bases from V and 7 bases from J, with 15 bases in between. CDR3 in DNA: TGTGCCAGCAGCTTATGGGCCACAAACTTGAATGAGCAGTTCTTC. It yields the protein CASSLWATNLNEQFF.

This clonotype was recorded a few times. The J gene is TRBJ1-2, the V gene TRBV27; 10 bases are shared with TRBD1. There are 14 residues in the CDR3. Germline loops: CDR1 MNHEY, CDR2 SMNVEV (reference sequence). Trimming at V came to 5 bases and at J to 4 bases, leaving 4 bases not matched to a gene. CDR3 amino acids: CASSPTGGPYGYTF. CDR3 DNA: TGTGCCAGCAGTCCGACAGGGGGCCCCTATGGCTACACCTTC.

This clonotype was seen many times. The V call is TRBV28, the J call TRBJ2-3, with D uncertain. The CDR3 totals 13 residues. Trimming took off 5 bases at V and 9 bases at J, with 15 bases between the two ends. In germline, CDR1 is MDHEN, CDR2 SYDVKM. The CDR3 sequence: CASSLRRAETQYF. The CDR3 bases are TGTGCCAGCAGTCTCCGACGGGCGGAAACGCAGTATTTT.

This chain connects TRBV7-2 to TRBJ2-3; D perhaps matches TRBD2 (6 bases). Trimming shortened V by 5 bases and J by 3 bases, and 18 bases separated the two germline ends. The CDR3 totals 16 residues. CDR1 and CDR2 (germline): SGHTA, FQGNSA. CDR3 in DNA: TGTGCCAGCAGCCCAAGACTAGGAGGCGGGACAGATACGCAGTATTTT. Protein: CASSPRLGGGTDTQYF. The variable domain in full, with the rest retrieved from reference TRBV7-2 and TRBJ2-3, is GAGVSQSPSNKVTEKGKDVELRCDPISGHTALYWYRQSLGQGLEFLIYFQGNSAPDKSGLPSDRFSAERTGGSVSTLTIQRTQQEDSAVYLCASSPRLGGGTDTQYFGPGTRLTVL.

This clonotype was detected a few times. The rearrangement links TRBV4-1 to TRBJ2-3; D unresolved. Germline assignment: CDR1 MGHRA and CDR2 YSYEKL. CDR3 length: 16 residues. Trimming pared 4 bases from V and 5 bases from J, leaving 19 bases between. The CDR3 bases are TGCGCCAGCAGCCCTAGAGCCACGGACGTGGTAGATACGCAGTATTTT. Translation gives CASSPRATDVVDTQYF.

The CDR3 region is CASSLIGGGDQPQHF. CDR3 DNA sequence: TGCGCCAGCAGCCTAATTGGGGGGGGGGATCAGCCCCAGCATTTT. The chain employs TRBV4-1 and TRBJ1-5, with a tentative D call TRBD1 (5 bases). CDR1 and CDR2 from the germline V gene are MGHRA and YSYEKL. The CDR3 runs to 15 residues. The V end was cut by 4 bases, the J end by 5 bases, with 15 bases between.

The chain has TRBV6-1 and TRBJ2-1; 12 bases line up with TRBD2. This CDR3 comprises 16 residues. CDR1 and CDR2 (germline): MNHNS, SASEGT. V shed 1 base, J shed 7 bases, and the junction held 5 bases outside the gene matches. The CDR3 region is CASSEEPGLAGNEQFF. CDR3 sequence (DNA): TGTGCCAGCAGTGAAGAACCGGGACTAGCGGGTAATGAGCAGTTCTTC.

The chain is built from TRBV5-1 and TRBJ2-3; D might be TRBD2 (6 bases). The germline V and J ends were trimmed by 5 bases and 2 bases, with 18 bases remaining between them. The CDR3 length is 16 residues. CDR1 is SGHRS and CDR2 is YFSETQ in the germline V gene. The CDR3 spells CASRDSETGVTDTQYF. The CDR3 region has the DNA TGCGCCAGCAGAGATTCGGAAACGGGGGTCACAGATACGCAGTATTTT.

This clonotype showed up just a few times. The J gene is TRBJ2-3, the V gene TRBV12-3 or TRBV12-4; TRBD2 is a possible D gene (6 bases). Trimming left V 6 bases short and J 3 bases short, with 16 bases between. This CDR3 has 15 amino acids. DNA of the CDR3: TGTGCCAGCAGCCCTCGGGAGTCACGAACAGATACGCAGTATTTT. This encodes CASSPRESRTDTQYF.